A single sample is the source of the 15 T cell receptor beta chains below, sequenced in a study of blood T cell repertoires in COVID-19. TCRdb's table, derived via immunoSEQ multiplex PCR, lists solely in-frame clones and lacks some. The sample carries roughly 300,000 clones, approximately 84% recorded once. Source material: PBMCs or T cells enriched from blood (not recorded which). All receptors derive from a woman aged 18-29 years who had recovered from COVID-19.

The chain recombines TRBV6-5 with TRBJ2-2; D perhaps matches TRBD1 (5 bases). The V end lost 4 bases, the J end lost 5 bases, and 14 bases lay between the germline ends. Germline V gene data show CDR1 as MNHEY and CDR2 as SVGAGI. CDR3 size: 15 residues. The CDR3 DNA sequence: TGTGCCAGCAGTTTGGGGCAATGGAATACCGGGGAGCTGTTTTTT. It specifies CASSLGQWNTGELFF.

The rearrangement links TRBV30 to TRBJ2-7; a weak D match, TRBD2 (5 bases). CDR1 and CDR2 from the germline V gene are GTSNPN and SVGIG (reference sequence). V was clipped by 3 bases and J by 1 base, with 13 bases between them. The CDR3 runs to 14 residues. In DNA, the CDR3 is TGTGCCTGGAGCTGGAGCGGAGGATCCTACGAGCAGTACTTC. Its translation: CAWSWSGGSYEQYF.

The chain couples TRBV11-2 to TRBJ2-7; 11 bases agree with TRBD2. The CDR3 is 18 amino acids. Germline assignment: CDR1 SGHAT and CDR2 FQNNGV. V shed 2 bases, J shed 0 bases, and the junction held 9 bases outside the gene matches. CDR3 in DNA: TGTGCCAGCAGCTTAATTTCTAGCGGGGGGCTCAGCTCCTACGAGCAGTACTTC. It codes for CASSLISSGGLSSYEQYF.

The rearrangement links TRBV12-3 or TRBV12-4 to TRBJ1-1; D unresolved. Between the trimmed V and J ends, which lost 1 base and 8 bases, there was a span of 11 bases. The CDR3 sequence is 13 residues long. This CDR3 reads CASSLGPVREAFF. CDR3 nucleotide sequence: TGTGCCAGCAGTTTAGGCCCAGTGAGGGAAGCTTTCTTT.

The genes are TRBV19 and TRBJ1-1; D remains unclear. Per the germline V gene, CDR1 is LNHDA and CDR2 is SQIVND (reference sequence). The CDR3 loop spans 13 amino acids. V lost 3 bases, J lost 3 bases, and 8 bases lay in between. The CDR3 sequence is CASSMSLYTEAFF. DNA for the CDR3: TGTGCCAGTAGTATGAGTCTTTACACTGAAGCTTTCTTT.

This clone was detected once. The V gene is TRBV10-3, the J gene TRBJ1-2, with TRBD1 identical over 7 bases. Per the germline V gene, CDR1 is ENHRY and CDR2 is SYGVKD. There are 16 residues in the CDR3. With 8 bases clipped from V and 0 bases from J, the junction kept 12 bases outside the gene matches. CDR3 sequence: CAIGGVRTGSNYGYTF. CDR3 DNA: TGTGCCATCGGGGGCGTAAGGACAGGCTCTAACTATGGCTACACCTTC.

The rearrangement joins TRBV6-1 to TRBJ2-5, with D maybe TRBD2 (6 bases). The CDR3 length is 16 residues. The V end was cut by 2 bases, the J end by 1 base, with 14 bases between. Germline CDR1 reads MNHNS; CDR2 reads SASEGT. In nucleotides, the CDR3 is TGTGCCAGCAGTGAAAGGAAGCGGGCAAGCCAAGAGACCCAGTACTTC. This gives the protein CASSERKRASQETQYF.

V is TRBV12-5 and J is TRBJ2-4; 8 positions agree with TRBD1. CDR1 LGHNT and CDR2 FRNRAP come from the germline V gene. With 2 bases clipped from V and 4 bases from J, the junction kept 4 bases outside the gene matches. This CDR3 has 15 amino acids. The CDR3 nucleotides are TGTGCTAGTGGTTTGACCACAGGGGGTAAAAACATTCAGTACTTC. Translated: CASGLTTGGKNIQYF.

V usage is TRBV2 and J usage is TRBJ1-5; D gene ambiguous. From germline, CDR1 is SNHLY and CDR2 FYNNEI. This CDR3 comprises 13 residues. Trimming took 7 bases from V and 4 from J, leaving 11 bases between them. DNA of the CDR3: TGTGCCAGCACGACAAGTTTTAATCAGCCCCAGCATTTT. Amino acids: CASTTSFNQPQHF. Looking up the rest from reference TRBV2 and TRBJ1-5 gives the full variable domain: EPEVTQTPSHQVTQMGQEVILRCVPISNHLYFYWYRQILGQKVEFLVSFYNNEISEKSEIFDDQFSVERPDGSNFTLKIRSTKLEDSAMYFCASTTSFNQPQHFGDGTRLSIL.

The chain is built from TRBV9 and TRBJ1-5; 7 positions match TRBD1. This CDR3 comprises 15 residues. V lost 3 bases and J lost 6; bases outside the gene matches: 9. Germline lookup yields CDR1 SGDLS and CDR2 YYNGEE. CDR3 sequence reads: CASSAQGEVGQPQHF. The CDR3 coding sequence is TGTGCCAGCAGCGCGCAGGGGGAGGTCGGTCAGCCCCAGCATTTT.

The chain couples TRBV11-3 to TRBJ2-5; possible D gene TRBD2, 5 bases. Per germline, CDR1 SGHNT and CDR2 YENEEA. V gave up 0 bases and J gave up 2 bases, with 16 bases separating them. The CDR3 length is 17 residues. This CDR3 is CASSLDSEHPGQETQYF. The CDR3 nucleotides read TGTGCCAGCAGCTTAGACTCAGAGCATCCGGGGCAAGAGACCCAGTACTTC.

The chain couples TRBV11-2 to TRBJ1-1, with 9 nucleotides matching TRBD1. In germline, CDR1 is SGHAT, CDR2 FQNNGV. The CDR3 is made up of 13 amino acids. V was pared by 4 bases and J by 11 bases, with 8 bases of the junction left unmatched. Here the CDR3 reads CASSSGTGLTAFF. The CDR3 coding sequence is TGTGCCAGCAGCTCGGGGACAGGGCTTACGGCTTTCTTT.

This chain joins TRBV4-1 and TRBJ2-1; 9 nucleotides match TRBD2. CDR1 is MGHRA and CDR2 is YSYEKL in the germline V gene. The V gene end was trimmed by 0 bases and the J gene end by 8 bases; junction bases not matched to a gene: 14. This CDR3 has 18 residues. CDR3 sequence reads: CASSQEGAMAGGIDEQFF. The CDR3 nucleotides are TGCGCCAGCAGCCAAGAAGGAGCGATGGCGGGGGGGATCGATGAGCAGTTCTTC.

The chain couples TRBV11-1 to TRBJ1-1; tentative D call: TRBD1 (6 bases). V lost 1 base, J lost 3 bases, and 12 bases lay in between. Germline CDR1 SGHAT, CDR2 FQDESV (reference sequence). This CDR3 comprises 15 residues. The DNA for the CDR3 is TGTGCCAGCAGCTTAGATCCCAGGGGAGACACTGAAGCTTTCTTT. Amino acid sequence: CASSLDPRGDTEAFF.

The chain carries TRBV11-2 and TRBJ2-7; D remains unclear. Trimming took 2 bases from V and 2 from J, leaving 7 bases between them. The CDR3 runs 13 residues. Looked up from germline, CDR1 is SGHAT and CDR2 is FQNNGV. This chain's CDR3 is CASSLPSAYEQYF. The CDR3 nucleotides read TGTGCCAGCAGCTTACCAAGCGCCTACGAGCAGTACTTC. The variable domain in full, completed from reference TRBV11-2 and TRBJ2-7, reads EAGVAQSPRYKIIEKRQSVAFWCNPISGHATLYWYQQILGQGPKLLIQFQNNGVVDDSQLPKDRFSAERLKGVDSTLKIQPAKLEDSAVYLCASSLPSAYEQYFGPGTRLTVT.